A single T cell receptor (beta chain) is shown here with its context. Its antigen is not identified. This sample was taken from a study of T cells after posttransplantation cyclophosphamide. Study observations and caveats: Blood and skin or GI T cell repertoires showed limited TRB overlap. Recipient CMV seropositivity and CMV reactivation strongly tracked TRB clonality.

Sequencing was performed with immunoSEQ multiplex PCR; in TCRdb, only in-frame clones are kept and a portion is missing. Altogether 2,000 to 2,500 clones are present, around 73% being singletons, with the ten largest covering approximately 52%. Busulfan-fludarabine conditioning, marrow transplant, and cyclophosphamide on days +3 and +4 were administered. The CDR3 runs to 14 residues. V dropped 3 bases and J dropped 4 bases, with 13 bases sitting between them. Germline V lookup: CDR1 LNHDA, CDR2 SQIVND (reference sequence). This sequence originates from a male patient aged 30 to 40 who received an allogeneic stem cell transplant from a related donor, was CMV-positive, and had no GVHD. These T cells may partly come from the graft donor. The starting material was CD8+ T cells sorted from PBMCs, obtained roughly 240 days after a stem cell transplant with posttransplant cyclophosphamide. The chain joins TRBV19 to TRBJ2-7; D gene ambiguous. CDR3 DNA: TGTGCCAGTAGTATTGCTGGGCTGGCTTACGAGCAGTACTTC. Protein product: CASSIAGLAYEQYF.